The 23 T cell receptor beta chains listed next were all sequenced from one sample in a study of cytomegalovirus exposure and HLA in healthy donors (dated by TCRdb to 2015 to 2018). The receptor library was made with the immunoSEQ multiplex PCR assay. The multiplex PCR relied on a mix of 60 forward primers for TCR Vbeta segments and 13 reverse primers for TCR Jbeta segments. In TCRdb, the immuneACCESS table is reduced to in-frame sequences with V and J assigned. These tables do not hold every clone; where another copy was compared, an unresolved V gene accounts for under half, and the others remain unexplained. The sample table includes under 90,000 clones. Around 7.5% of the sample rests with the top ten. What was sequenced was PBMCs. The receptors were gathered from a female donor in good health and CMV-seropositive.

The chain recombines TRBV11-2 with TRBJ2-5; the D gene is possibly TRBD1 (5 bases). The CDR3 spans 14 residues. The V gene lost 4 bases and the J gene lost 4 bases, with 13 bases spanning the gap. Germline V CDR1 and CDR2: SGHAT, FQNNGV. Written as DNA, the CDR3 is TGTGCCAGCAGCTCCCAGGGATCGAGAGAGACCCAGTACTTC. Amino acid sequence: CASSSQGSRETQYF.

This sequence joins TRBV27 and TRBJ2-5; D may be TRBD2 (5 bases). The germline V and J ends were trimmed by 6 bases and 5 bases, with 13 bases remaining between them. Germline V gene lookup returns CDR1 MNHEY and CDR2 SMNVEV (reference sequence). CDR3 length equals 13 residues. CDR3 residues: CASSPGIRETQYF. The CDR3 DNA is TGTGCCAGCAGCCCGGGGATACGGGAGACCCAGTACTTC.

The gene calls are TRBV11-2 and TRBJ1-1; 10 nucleotides align to TRBD1. This CDR3 comprises 16 residues. Trimming cost V 5 bases and J 3 bases; bases outside gene matches: 9. The V gene's germline CDR1 is SGHAT and CDR2 FQNNGV. The CDR3, as DNA: TGTGCCAGCAGCCGCGGGACAGGGGATGTGGACACTGAAGCTTTCTTT. Translating it yields CASSRGTGDVDTEAFF. The whole variable domain, remainder taken from reference TRBV11-2 and TRBJ1-1, is EAGVAQSPRYKIIEKRQSVAFWCNPISGHATLYWYQQILGQGPKLLIQFQNNGVVDDSQLPKDRFSAERLKGVDSTLKIQPAKLEDSAVYLCASSRGTGDVDTEAFFGQGTRLTVV.

The genes are TRBV5-4 and TRBJ2-2, with TRBD2 as a possible D gene (5 bases). The germline V gene encodes CDR1 SGHNT and CDR2 YYREEE (reference sequence). V lost 2 bases, J lost 4 bases, and 9 bases lay in between. This CDR3 region has 14 residues. CDR3 loop: CASSFGVSTGELFF. CDR3 DNA sequence: TGTGCCAGCAGCTTCGGGGTTAGCACCGGGGAGCTGTTTTTT.

The chain links TRBV5-1 to TRBJ2-1; TRBD1 aligns across 11 bases. The V segment lost 0 bases and the J segment 9 bases; nucleotides outside the gene matches: 8. Germline CDR1 reads SGHRS; CDR2 reads YFSETQ. The CDR3 is made up of 16 amino acids. The chain's CDR3 is CASSLEAGQGAGEQFF. DNA of the CDR3: TGCGCCAGCAGCTTGGAAGCCGGACAGGGGGCCGGTGAGCAGTTCTTC.

The gene calls are TRBV30 and TRBJ2-3; TRBD2 aligns across 11 bases. The V gene's germline CDR1 is GTSNPN and CDR2 SVGIG (reference sequence). The V segment lost 2 bases and the J segment 3 bases; nucleotides outside the gene matches: 4. This CDR3 contains 15 residues. In nucleotides, the CDR3 is TGTGCCTGGAGTCGACTAGCGGGAACGACAGATACGCAGTATTTT. This gives the protein CAWSRLAGTTDTQYF.

The rearrangement uses TRBV9 and TRBJ1-1; D call uncertain. Trimming removed 4 bases from V and 0 bases from J, with 7 bases in between. There are 13 residues in the CDR3. Germline V gene sequence: CDR1 SGDLS, CDR2 YYNGEE. CDR3 bases: TGTGCCAGCAGCACCAGTATGAACACTGAAGCTTTCTTT. Its protein product is CASSTSMNTEAFF.

The J gene is TRBJ1-2, the V gene TRBV2, with 9 bases aligning to TRBD1. V was pared by 2 bases and J by 7 bases, with 8 bases of the junction left unmatched. The germline V gene encodes CDR1 SNHLY and CDR2 FYNNEI. The CDR3 spans 15 residues. The CDR3 reads CASSERDRVGGGYTF. Written as DNA, the CDR3 is TGTGCCAGCAGTGAACGGGACAGGGTAGGGGGTGGCTACACCTTC.

The chain has TRBV5-1 and TRBJ1-2, with TRBD1 matching over 7 bases. The CDR3 has 12 residues. CDR1 is SGHRS, CDR2 YFSETQ, per germline. Germline trimming cut 3 bases from V and 8 bases from J; bases unmatched to any gene: 4. CDR3 in amino acids: CASSSQGVGYTF. The CDR3 DNA reads TGCGCCAGCAGCTCCCAGGGGGTCGGCTACACCTTC.

The V gene is TRBV20-1, the J gene TRBJ1-2; possibly TRBD1 for D (5 bases). Trimming pared 7 bases from V and 8 bases from J, leaving 14 bases between. The CDR3 totals 11 residues. Germline V CDR1 and CDR2: DFQATT, SNEGSKA (reference sequence). The CDR3 protein is CSGEGMGGYTF. The CDR3 region has the DNA TGCAGTGGGGAGGGGATGGGGGGCTACACCTTC.

J is TRBJ1-5 and V is TRBV5-5; the D is unclear. Germline lookup yields CDR1 SGHKS and CDR2 YYEKEE (reference sequence). Trimming removed 1 base at V and 7 bases at J, with 9 bases between. The CDR3 is 13 amino acids. Written as DNA, the CDR3 is TGTGCCAGCAGCTTGTCTAGTGCGCAGCCCCAGCATTTT. Translation: CASSLSSAQPQHF.

The V call is TRBV27, the J call TRBJ2-7; the D gene is possibly TRBD1 (6 bases). Trimming took 0 bases from V and 3 from J, leaving 15 bases between them. Germline assignment: CDR1 MNHEY and CDR2 SMNVEV (reference sequence). There are 16 residues in the CDR3. As DNA, the CDR3 is TGTGCCAGCAGTTTATCGAGCACCGGGACAATCTACGAGCAGTACTTC. Residues: CASSLSSTGTIYEQYF.

V is TRBV4-1 and J is TRBJ2-1, with 9 nucleotides matching TRBD1. From germline, CDR1 is MGHRA and CDR2 YSYEKL. The CDR3 is 16 residues long. J lost 4 bases, V lost 1 base, and 5 bases had no gene match. CDR3 in amino acids: CASSQARQGVYNEQFF. DNA for the CDR3: TGCGCCAGCAGCCAAGCCAGACAGGGGGTTTACAATGAGCAGTTCTTC.

The chain employs TRBV5-1 and TRBJ2-2; TRBD2 agrees at 10 bases. This CDR3 spans 15 amino acids. V dropped 4 bases and J dropped 2; count of bases not matched to a gene: 2. Germline V CDR1 and CDR2: SGHRS, YFSETQ. CDR3 DNA sequence: TGCGCCAGCAGCCGGACTAGCGGCAACACCGGGGAGCTGTTTTTT. This translates into CASSRTSGNTGELFF.

The chain uses TRBV30 and TRBJ2-7, with 8 bases matching TRBD1. CDR1 GTSNPN and CDR2 SVGIG come from the germline V gene (reference sequence). The V segment lost 0 bases and the J segment 5 bases; nucleotides outside the gene matches: 15. The CDR3 length is 17 residues. CDR3 residues: CAWSVRGPGQASNEQYF. CDR3 coding DNA: TGTGCCTGGAGTGTAAGGGGTCCGGGACAGGCCTCAAACGAGCAGTACTTC.

The genes are TRBV7-8 and TRBJ2-5; D might be TRBD1 (5 bases). V was pared by 2 bases and J by 5 bases, with 15 bases between. The germline gives CDR1 SGHVS, CDR2 FQNEAQ. This CDR3 is built from 15 residues. In DNA, the CDR3 is TGTGCCAGCAGCTTATGGCATGGGGCCCGGGAGACCCAGTACTTC. This codes for CASSLWHGARETQYF.

This chain connects TRBV5-4 to TRBJ2-5, with D possibly TRBD1 on 7 matching bases. The CDR3 runs to 15 residues. With 0 bases removed from V and 4 bases from J, the gap between germline ends came to 13 bases. CDR1 is SGHNT and CDR2 is YYREEE in the germline V gene (reference sequence). Here the CDR3 reads CASSLVGQGGETQYF. As DNA, the CDR3 is TGTGCCAGCAGCTTGGTAGGGCAGGGGGGAGAGACCCAGTACTTC.

The chain couples TRBV6-1 to TRBJ1-4, with D hard to call. Germline assignment: CDR1 MNHNS and CDR2 SASEGT. V lost 1 base to trimming and J lost 8 bases, with 8 bases between them. This CDR3 is 13 amino acids long. CDR3 coding DNA: TGTGCCAGCAGTGAAGGGTCGAGAGAAAAACTGTTTTTT. Translation gives CASSEGSREKLFF.

The chain combines TRBV4-3 with TRBJ2-1, with TRBD2 matching over 8 bases. Germline CDR1 LGHNA, CDR2 YSLEER. Trimming at V came to 4 bases and at J to 3 bases, leaving 5 bases not matched to a gene. The CDR3 totals 15 residues. The CDR3, as DNA: TGCGCCAGCAGCCGGCTAGCGGGTGACTACAATGAGCAGTTCTTC. It translates to CASSRLAGDYNEQFF.

The chain uses TRBV9 and TRBJ2-3, with 9 bases matching TRBD2. V was clipped by 3 bases and J by 2 bases; unmatched bases: 7. Looked up from germline, CDR1 is SGDLS and CDR2 is YYNGEE. CDR3 size: 16 residues. The chain's CDR3 is CASSATAGGPTDTQYF. The CDR3 region has the DNA TGTGCCAGCAGCGCCACAGCGGGGGGCCCCACAGATACGCAGTATTTT. Full variable domain (remainder filled in from reference TRBV9 and TRBJ2-3): DSGVTQTPKHLITATGQRVTLRCSPRSGDLSVYWYQQSLDQGLQFLIQYYNGEERAKGNILERFSAQQFPDLHSELNLSSLELGDSALYFCASSATAGGPTDTQYFGPGTRLTVL.

The J gene is TRBJ1-1, the V gene TRBV7-8; TRBD1 matches 7 bases. Germline V lookup: CDR1 SGHVS, CDR2 FQNEAQ. CDR3 length: 15 residues. The junction had 2 bases not matched to a gene; V was cut back by 1 base and J by 0 bases. The CDR3 coding sequence is TGTGCCAGCAGCTTAGTAGGGGGCCTGAACACTGAAGCTTTCTTT. Amino acids: CASSLVGGLNTEAFF.

The chain links TRBV6-5 to TRBJ2-5; 7 bases align to TRBD2. The trim removed 5 bases at V and 4 bases at J, leaving 4 bases unmatched. Per the germline V gene, CDR1 is MNHEY and CDR2 is SVGAGI. The CDR3 is 13 amino acids. CDR3 region: CASSEGGVETQYF. For the CDR3, the DNA is TGTGCCAGCAGTGAGGGAGGGGTAGAGACCCAGTACTTC.

The rearrangement uses TRBV19 and TRBJ2-3; D is uncertain. The CDR3 loop spans 15 amino acids. Germline V gives CDR1 LNHDA, CDR2 SQIVND (reference sequence). The V end lost 7 bases, the J end lost 1 base, and 15 bases lay between the germline ends. This CDR3 is CASTSKQVGTDTQYF. Written as DNA, the CDR3 is TGTGCCAGTACTTCGAAACAAGTTGGCACAGATACGCAGTATTTT. The full variable domain, completed using reference TRBV19 and TRBJ2-3, is DGGITQSPKYLFRKEGQNVTLSCEQNLNHDAMYWYRQDPGQGLRLIYYSQIVNDFQKGDIAEGYSVSREKKESFPLTVTSAQKNPTAFYLCASTSKQVGTDTQYFGPGTRLTVL.